The 13 T cell receptor beta chains listed next were all sequenced from one sample in a study of blood T cell repertoires in COVID-19. Only in-frame clones appear in the TCRdb table, and some are missing; sequencing was by immunoSEQ multiplex PCR. The table has about 220,000 clones, approximately 81% seen once. Sequencing used peripheral blood. The receptor set was obtained from a woman older than 75 with acute or convalescent COVID-19.

The chain couples TRBV15 to TRBJ1-2, with D possibly being TRBD1 (5 bases). The CDR3 spans 17 residues. Trimming shortened V by 0 bases and J by 4 bases, and 18 bases separated the two germline ends. In germline, CDR1 is LNHNV, CDR2 YYDKDF (reference sequence). CDR3: CATSREISADSSYGYTF. DNA of the CDR3: TGTGCCACCAGCAGAGAGATATCGGCCGACAGCAGCTATGGCTACACCTTC.

The chain joins TRBV7-6 to TRBJ2-6; 7 nucleotides align to TRBD1. Germline CDR1 is SGHVS and CDR2 is FNYEAQ. CDR3 length: 15 residues. V lost 4 bases and J lost 3; bases outside the gene matches: 3. The CDR3 sequence is CASSSTGVGANVLTF. The CDR3 DNA sequence: TGTGCCAGCAGCTCCACAGGGGTTGGGGCCAACGTCCTGACTTTC.

V gene TRBV3-1 (or the pseudogene TRBV3-2) combines with J gene TRBJ1-4; possibly TRBD1 for D (5 bases). The CDR3 runs to 15 residues. Germline CDR1 LGHDT, CDR2 YNNKEL (reference sequence). Trimming took 7 bases from V and 4 from J, leaving 16 bases between them. The CDR3: CASTPRGDGNEKLFF. The CDR3 DNA reads as TGTGCCAGCACGCCACGCGGGGACGGTAATGAAAAACTGTTTTTT.

The V call is TRBV27, the J call TRBJ2-5; TRBD2 matches 8 bases. Germline V gene data show CDR1 as MNHEY and CDR2 as SMNVEV (reference sequence). This CDR3 comprises 14 residues. V was pared by 0 bases and J by 4 bases, with 1 base of the junction left unmatched. CDR3 region: CASSLSRGGETQYF. The CDR3 region has the DNA TGTGCCAGCAGTTTATCACGGGGGGGAGAGACCCAGTACTTC.

This chain connects TRBV4-1 to TRBJ1-3; 7 bases are shared with TRBD1. Per the germline V gene, CDR1 is MGHRA and CDR2 is YSYEKL. V shed 4 bases and J 3 bases; nucleotides not matched to a gene: 12. This CDR3 contains 17 residues. CDR3 sequence: CASSPDRVRLRGNTIYF. The CDR3 DNA follows: TGCGCCAGCAGCCCAGACAGGGTAAGACTGCGTGGAAACACCATATATTTT.

The V and J genes are TRBV7-9 and TRBJ1-5, with 7 nucleotides matching TRBD1. J gave up 7 bases and V 5 bases, and 11 bases lay outside the gene matches. The CDR3 has 15 residues. The V gene's germline CDR1 is SEHNR and CDR2 FQNEAQ (reference sequence). Written as DNA, the CDR3 is TGTGCCAGCAGCCCCACCGGAGGGGGCGGACAGCCCCAGCATTTT. Translating gives CASSPTGGGGQPQHF.

CDR3: CASSPGLAGGNHIQYF. The CDR3 DNA reads TGTGCCAGCTCACCAGGTCTAGCGGGGGGGAACCACATTCAGTACTTC. The chain has TRBV18 and TRBJ2-4, with 12 positions matching TRBD2. Germline trimming cut 2 bases from V and 8 bases from J; bases unmatched to any gene: 7. The CDR3 runs 16 residues. Per the germline V gene, CDR1 is KGHSH and CDR2 is LQKENI. Based on the CDR3 plus reference TRBV18 and TRBJ2-4, the full variable domain is NAGVMQNPRHLVRRRGQEARLRCSPMKGHSHVYWYRQLPEEGLKFMVYLQKENIIDESGMPKERFSAEFPKEGPSILRIQQVVRGDSAAYFCASSPGLAGGNHIQYFGAGTRLSVL.

This clone was seen a single time. The V gene is TRBV3-1 (or the pseudogene TRBV3-2), the J gene TRBJ2-5; TRBD2 aligns across 12 bases. J gave up 3 bases and V 4 bases, and 3 bases lay outside the gene matches. There are 15 residues in the CDR3. Germline loops: CDR1 LGHDT, CDR2 YNNKEL (reference sequence). CDR3 amino acids: CASSLRTSGEETQYF. The CDR3 DNA sequence: TGTGCCAGCAGCCTTAGGACTAGCGGGGAAGAGACCCAGTACTTC.

The V call is TRBV11-3, the J call TRBJ2-5, with a possible D match to TRBD1 (6 bases). The CDR3 totals 16 residues. Deletions cut 4 bases from V and 7 bases from J, with 22 bases between. Germline assignment: CDR1 SGHNT and CDR2 YENEEA. CDR3 bases: TGTGCCAGCAGCTCCACCCGTACAGGGTCATCGAGGACCCAGTACTTC. It is translated as CASSSTRTGSSRTQYF.

The chain uses TRBV6-4 and TRBJ2-1; TRBD1 aligns across 8 bases. With 5 bases clipped from V and 7 bases from J, the junction kept 7 bases outside the gene matches. Looked up from germline, CDR1 is MRHNA and CDR2 is SNTAGT. The CDR3 extends over 14 amino acids. The CDR3 here is CASSYGQGRNEQFF. The CDR3, as DNA: TGTGCCAGCAGTTACGGACAGGGTCGGAATGAGCAGTTCTTC.

The chain couples TRBV28 to TRBJ2-1, with 10 bases lining up with TRBD2. V dropped 3 bases and J dropped 6; count of bases not matched to a gene: 5. The CDR3 covers 15 residues. Germline values: CDR1 MDHEN, CDR2 SYDVKM. In DNA form, the CDR3 reads TGTGCCAGCAGTTTGGGTAGCGGGGGGCTCAATGAGCAGTTCTTC. Translation: CASSLGSGGLNEQFF. The full variable domain, its missing parts supplied by reference TRBV28 and TRBJ2-1, is DVKVTQSSRYLVKRTGEKVFLECVQDMDHENMFWYRQDPGLGLRLIYFSYDVKMKEKGDIPEGYSVSREKKERFSLILESASTNQTSMYLCASSLGSGGLNEQFFGPGTRLTVL.

This chain joins TRBV7-2 and TRBJ1-4; 7 positions agree with TRBD1. Germline V gives CDR1 SGHTA, CDR2 FQGNSA. The ends lost 6 bases at V and 3 bases at J; junction bases unmatched: 4. CDR3 length equals 14 residues. In nucleotides, the CDR3 is TGTGCCAGCAGTCAGACAGGGTCTAATGAAAAACTGTTTTTT. Translating it yields CASSQTGSNEKLFF.

This clone occurred once. The V and J genes are TRBV6-2 or TRBV6-3 and TRBJ1-2; 10 bases are shared with TRBD1. CDR1 is MNHEY and CDR2 is SVGEGT in the germline V gene. V lost 6 bases to trimming and J lost 8 bases; unmatched junction nucleotides: 12. The CDR3 has 15 amino acids. The CDR3 region is CASSNILGQGQGYTF. In nucleotides, the CDR3 is TGTGCCAGCAGCAACATCCTGGGACAGGGGCAAGGCTACACCTTC.